The present TCR beta chain was sequenced within a study of patients and donors after allogeneic stem cell transplantation. MiXCR, run by TCRdb on the RT-PCR reads, gives a single entry per CDR3 protein. Of over 400,000 distinct CDR3 sequences listed, roughly 16% are singletons. This clonotype was counted between two and nine times. The CDR3 consists of 15 residues. Germline values: CDR1 SGHVS, CDR2 FNYEAQ. Trimming cost V 1 base and J 2 bases, with 9 bases left between them. The sequence came from a human donor who was either an allogeneic HSCT recipient or a stem cell or donor lymphocyte infusion donor (not recorded which). It is not recorded whose cells these are; they may come from a transplant donor. The specimen was blood, either unsorted or a sorted T cell fraction (not recorded which). The J gene is TRBJ1-3, the V gene TRBV7-6; D perhaps matches TRBD1 (5 bases). The CDR3 bases are TGTGCCAGCAGCTTAGACAGGTTAACTGGAAACACCATATATTTT. Translation gives CASSLDRLTGNTIYF.